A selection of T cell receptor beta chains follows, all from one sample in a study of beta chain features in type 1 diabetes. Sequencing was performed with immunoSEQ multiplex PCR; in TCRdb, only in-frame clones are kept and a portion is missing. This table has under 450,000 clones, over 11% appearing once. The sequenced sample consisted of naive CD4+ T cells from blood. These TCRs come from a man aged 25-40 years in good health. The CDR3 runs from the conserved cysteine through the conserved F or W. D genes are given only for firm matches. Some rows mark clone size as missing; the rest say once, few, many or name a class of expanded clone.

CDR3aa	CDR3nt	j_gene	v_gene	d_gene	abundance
CASSSTSGFQETQYF	TGTGCCAGCAGCTCTACTAGCGGGTTCCAAGAGACCCAGTACTTC	TRBJ2-5	TRBV28	TRBD2	-
CASSQPTGEAGNTIYF	TGCGCCAGCAGCCAACCAACAGGGGAGGCTGGAAACACCATATATTTT	TRBJ1-3	TRBV4-1	TRBD1	-
CASSRPWSQEETQYF	TGTGCCAGCAGCCGCCCCTGGAGCCAGGAGGAGACCCAGTACTTC	TRBJ2-5	TRBV7-9	-	few
CASSVGVRGGEKLFF	TGTGCCAGCAGCGTAGGAGTCAGGGGTGGTGAAAAACTGTTTTTT	TRBJ1-4	TRBV9	-	-
CASSRGVSPLHF	TGTGCCAGCAGCCGGGGTGTTTCACCCCTCCACTTT	TRBJ1-6	TRBV14	-	many
CASSPHSDRGKHEQFF	TGCGCCAGCAGCCCGCACTCGGACAGGGGTAAGCATGAGCAGTTCTTC	TRBJ2-1	TRBV4-3	TRBD1	few
CASTRGGLGTDTQYF	TGTGCCAGCACCCGCGGGGGGCTTGGGACAGATACGCAGTATTTT	TRBJ2-3	TRBV6-5	TRBD2	-
CASSESQGLGYTF	TGCGCCAGCAGTGAGTCTCAGGGGTTGGGCTACACCTTC	TRBJ1-2	TRBV10-2	-	-
CASGWAYEQYF	TGTGCCAGCGGTTGGGCGTACGAGCAGTACTTC	TRBJ2-7	TRBV27	-	-
CASSLGPQETQYF	TGCGCCAGCAGCTTGGGACCGCAAGAGACCCAGTACTTC	TRBJ2-5	TRBV5-1	-	few
CASSSDSNAGRKFF	TGCGCCAGCAGCTCAGACAGTAACGCAGGGCGCAAGTTCTTC	TRBJ2-1	TRBV5-1	-	few
CASSSLQSSSYNEQFF	TGCGCCAGCAGCTCCCTACAGAGTAGCTCCTACAATGAGCAGTTCTTC	TRBJ2-1	TRBV5-1	-	-
CASSLLRSAKNIQYF	TGTGCCAGCAGCTTACTTCGGAGCGCCAAAAACATTCAGTACTTC	TRBJ2-4	TRBV7-2	-	-
CASSKALGQGFHTDTQYF	TGTGCCAGCAGCAAAGCCTTGGGACAGGGTTTCCACACAGATACGCAGTATTTT	TRBJ2-3	TRBV21-1	-	few
CASSADRVTQYF	TGCGCCAGCAGCGCGGACAGGGTGACCCAGTACTTC	TRBJ2-5	TRBV5-1	TRBD1	few
CASSGGPWEATDTEAFF	TGTGCCAGCAGCGGCGGTCCTTGGGAGGCGACGGACACTGAAGCTTTCTTT	TRBJ1-1	TRBV9	-	-
CSVHPDTQYF	TGCAGCGTTCACCCAGATACGCAGTATTTT	TRBJ2-3	TRBV29-1	-	few
CASSHQANQPQHF	TGCGCCAGCAGTCACCAAGCCAATCAGCCCCAGCATTTT	TRBJ1-5	TRBV23-1	-	few